The entry that follows covers one TCR beta chain sequence. Reverse transcription of about 0.45 to 1 ug RNA was carried out with random hexamers. TCRdb reprocessed the immunoSEQ multiplex PCR reads with MiXCR, giving one entry per CDR3 protein. Of 230,000 or so distinct CDR3 sequences in the sample, approximately 95% were seen once. TCR beta was sequenced from blood CD8+ and CD4+ T cells. TEMRA cells were enriched by FACS, while CD8+ and CD4+ T cells were obtained through a negative isolation that was performed magnetically. This entry belongs to a study of CD8 T cells in Susac syndrome. Germline values: CDR1 SGDLS, CDR2 YYNGEE. V was clipped by 3 bases and J by 7 bases, with 13 bases between them. The CDR3 contains 14 residues.

The sequence was collected from a human donor with multiple sclerosis. Sample: CD4+ T cells from PBMCs. The chain employs TRBV9 and TRBJ1-4, with D possibly being TRBD1 (5 bases). CDR3 DNA: TGTGCCAGCAGCGGGGACTTGTTTACTGAAAAACTGTTTTTT. It translates to CASSGDLFTEKLFF.